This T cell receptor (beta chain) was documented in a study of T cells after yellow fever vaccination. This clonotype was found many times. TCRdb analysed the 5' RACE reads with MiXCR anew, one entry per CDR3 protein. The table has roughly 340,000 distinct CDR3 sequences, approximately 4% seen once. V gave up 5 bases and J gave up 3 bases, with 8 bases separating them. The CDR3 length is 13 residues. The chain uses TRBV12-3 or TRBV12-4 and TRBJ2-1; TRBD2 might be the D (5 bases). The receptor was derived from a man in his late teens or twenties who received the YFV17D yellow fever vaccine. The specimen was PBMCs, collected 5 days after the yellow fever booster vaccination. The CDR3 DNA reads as TGTGCCAGCAGTCTTGGACTCTACAATGAGCAGTTCTTC. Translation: CASSLGLYNEQFF.